Sequencing of this TCR beta chain was carried out in a study of control samples from healthy donors and cancer patients. Trimming took 7 bases from V and 7 from J, leaving 22 bases between them. Germline V gene data show CDR1 as MNHEY and CDR2 as SVGAGI. The CDR3 loop spans 15 amino acids. Clones were sequenced by immunoSEQ multiplex PCR, and TCRdb holds only the in-frame ones, with some missing. The data hold around 190,000 clones, with just over 90% observed a single time. The sequence was collected from a man younger than 40 in good health. The sequenced sample was blood. This chain uses TRBV6-5 with TRBJ2-5; either TRBD1 or TRBD2 may fit D (6 bases each). DNA of the CDR3: TGTGCCAGCAATCCACTCTTACGGGGGCTGGGGACCCAGTACTTC. This translates into CASNPLLRGLGTQYF.